Given below is one T cell receptor (beta chain) in context. The data were obtained in a study of control samples from healthy donors and cancer patients. Germline CDR1 reads MDHEN; CDR2 reads SYDVKM. This CDR3 comprises 14 residues. Trimming removed 8 bases at V and 4 bases at J, with 17 bases between. Assay: immunoSEQ multiplex PCR; the TCRdb copy retains only in-frame clones and omits some. The table has over 150,000 clones, approximately 94% seen once; the top ten hold more than 1.1%. The sample taken for sequencing was blood. This clonotype originated in a woman under 30 in good health. The chain combines TRBV28 with TRBJ2-5; tentative D call: TRBD2 (7 bases). This CDR3 reads CASGPRGGGETQYF. Written as DNA, the CDR3 is TGTGCCAGCGGCCCTCGAGGGGGGGGAGAGACCCAGTACTTC.